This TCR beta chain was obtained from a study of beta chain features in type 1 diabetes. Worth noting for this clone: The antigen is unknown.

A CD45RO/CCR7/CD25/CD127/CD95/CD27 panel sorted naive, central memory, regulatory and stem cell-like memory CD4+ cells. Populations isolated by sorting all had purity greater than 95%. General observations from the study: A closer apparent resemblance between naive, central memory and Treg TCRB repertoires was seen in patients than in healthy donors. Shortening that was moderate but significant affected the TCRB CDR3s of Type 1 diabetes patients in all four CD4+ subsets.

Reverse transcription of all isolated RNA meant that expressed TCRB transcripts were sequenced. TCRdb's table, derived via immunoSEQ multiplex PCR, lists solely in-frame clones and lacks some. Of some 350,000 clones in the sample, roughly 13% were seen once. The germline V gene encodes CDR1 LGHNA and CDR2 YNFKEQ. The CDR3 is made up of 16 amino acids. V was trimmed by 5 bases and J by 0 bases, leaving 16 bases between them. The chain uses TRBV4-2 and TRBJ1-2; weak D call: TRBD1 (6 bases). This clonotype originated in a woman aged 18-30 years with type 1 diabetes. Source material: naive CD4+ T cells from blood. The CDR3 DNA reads TGTGCCAGCAGCGATGGGACAAGCCTAGCTAACTATGGCTACACCTTC. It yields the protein CASSDGTSLANYGYTF.